This T cell receptor (beta chain) appears in the sequencing data of a study of shared clonotypes between healthy human individuals. Study background: Aged between 18 and 49, the donors were a couple of women and three men. Study observations and caveats: Lower generation probabilities were found for non-shared clonotypes than for those shared by all four donors. Naive subsets, compared against memory subsets, generally had larger estimated richness values.

Turning to this clone: Its antigen is as yet unknown.

Clones were sequenced by immunoSEQ multiplex PCR, and TCRdb holds only the in-frame ones, with some missing. The sample records about 1.5 million clones, 95% to 99% being singletons. The length of the CDR3 is 13 residues. V was clipped by 4 bases and J by 5 bases, with 8 bases between them. Germline V CDR1 and CDR2: SGHNT, YENEEA. The sample was naive CD4+ T cells sorted from blood. Regarding subset: CD45RA+ positively selected. The source is a man aged 30-40 years in good health. The chain couples TRBV11-3 to TRBJ2-2; D possibly corresponds to TRBD2 (5 bases). The CDR3, as DNA: TGTGCCAGCAGCTCCCGGGAAACCGGGGAGCTGTTTTTT. This encodes CASSSRETGELFF.